Included here is one T cell receptor (beta chain) sequence, with context. Its target is unknown. This sample is part of a study of cytomegalovirus exposure and HLA in healthy donors. Whole-study findings and limits: A previous analysis found most TCR beta V segments productive roughly 87% or roughly 30% of the time.

The PCR ran on 60 Vbeta and 13 Jbeta primers. The method was immunoSEQ multiplex PCR; TCRdb's version includes in-frame clones alone and lacks a portion of them. The data hold approximately 170,000 clones, with around 78% observed a single time. J gave up 8 bases and V 0 bases, and 3 bases lay outside the gene matches. Germline-derived CDR1 and CDR2 are LGHNA and YSLEER. The CDR3 runs to 14 residues. The sample was PBMCs. The rearrangement joins TRBV4-3 to TRBJ1-4; 7 bases map to TRBD1. This TCR was sampled from a woman in her thirties or forties in good health and CMV-seropositive. DNA of the CDR3: TGCGCCAGCAGCCAAGATAGCAGGGGGGAAAAACTGTTTTTT. Translation: CASSQDSRGEKLFF.